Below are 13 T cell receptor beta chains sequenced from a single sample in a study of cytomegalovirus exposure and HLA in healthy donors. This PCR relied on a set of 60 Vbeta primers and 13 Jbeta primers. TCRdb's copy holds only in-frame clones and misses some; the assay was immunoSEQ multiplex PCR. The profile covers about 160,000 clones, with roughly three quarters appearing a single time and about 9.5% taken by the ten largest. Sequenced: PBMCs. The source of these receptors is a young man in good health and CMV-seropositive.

The CDR3 DNA sequence: TGTGCCAGCAGCCGATCGGGACAGCGGAACACCGGGGAGCTGTTTTTT. It translates to CASSRSGQRNTGELFF. This chain links TRBV9 with TRBJ2-2; TRBD1 agrees at 7 bases. J was trimmed by 1 base and V by 4 bases; bases with no gene match: 7. CDR1 and CDR2 from the germline V gene are SGDLS and YYNGEE. The CDR3 is 16 amino acids.

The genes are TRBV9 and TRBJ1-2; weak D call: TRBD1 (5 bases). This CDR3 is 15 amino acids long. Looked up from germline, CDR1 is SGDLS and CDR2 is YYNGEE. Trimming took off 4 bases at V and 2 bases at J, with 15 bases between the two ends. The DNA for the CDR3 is TGTGCCAGCAGCCTCATGGCCCGGGGGAACTATGGCTACACCTTC. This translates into CASSLMARGNYGYTF.

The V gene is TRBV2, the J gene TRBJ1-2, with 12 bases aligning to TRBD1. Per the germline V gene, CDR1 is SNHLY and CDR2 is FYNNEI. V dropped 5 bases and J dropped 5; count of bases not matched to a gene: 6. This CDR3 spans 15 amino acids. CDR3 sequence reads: CASSSPGQGAYGYTF. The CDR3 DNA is TGTGCCAGCAGTTCACCGGGACAGGGGGCTTATGGCTACACCTTC.

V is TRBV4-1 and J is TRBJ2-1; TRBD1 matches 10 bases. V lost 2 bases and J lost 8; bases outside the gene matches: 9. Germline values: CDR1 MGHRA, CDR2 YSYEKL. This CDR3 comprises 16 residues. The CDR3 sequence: CASSQLGTGEIHEQFF. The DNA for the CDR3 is TGCGCCAGCAGCCAACTTGGGACAGGGGAAATCCATGAGCAGTTCTTC.

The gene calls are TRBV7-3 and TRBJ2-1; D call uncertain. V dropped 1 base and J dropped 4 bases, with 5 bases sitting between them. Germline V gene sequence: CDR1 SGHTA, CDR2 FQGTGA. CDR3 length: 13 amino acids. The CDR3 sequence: CASSLNSYNEQFF. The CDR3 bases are TGTGCCAGCAGCTTAAACAGTTACAATGAGCAGTTCTTC.

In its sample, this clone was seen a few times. The CDR3 coding sequence is TGCGCCAGCAGCTTGGCCAGGGTGAACACTGAAGCTTTCTTT. It specifies CASSLARVNTEAFF. V gene TRBV5-1 combines with J gene TRBJ1-1; possibly TRBD1 for D (5 bases). The CDR3 contains 14 residues. The V end was cut by 0 bases, the J end by 0 bases, with 6 bases between. Per the germline V gene, CDR1 is SGHRS and CDR2 is YFSETQ.

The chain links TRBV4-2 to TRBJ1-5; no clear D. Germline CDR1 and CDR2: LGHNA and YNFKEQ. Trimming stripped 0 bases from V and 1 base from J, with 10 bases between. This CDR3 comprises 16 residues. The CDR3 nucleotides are TGTGCCAGCAGCCAAGATCGGGGTAGAAGCAATCAGCCCCAGCATTTT. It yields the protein CASSQDRGRSNQPQHF.

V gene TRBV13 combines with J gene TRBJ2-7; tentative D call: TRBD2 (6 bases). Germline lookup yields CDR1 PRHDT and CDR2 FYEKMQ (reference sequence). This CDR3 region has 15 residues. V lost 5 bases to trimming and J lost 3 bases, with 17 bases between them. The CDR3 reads CASSPQKRVDYEQYF. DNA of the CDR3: TGTGCCAGCAGCCCCCAAAAGCGGGTCGACTACGAGCAGTACTTC.

The CDR3 spells CATSRDNYYEQYF. CDR3 DNA: TGTGCCACCAGCAGAGATAACTATTACGAGCAGTACTTC. The chain is built from TRBV15 and TRBJ2-7; D gene unclear. V was cut by 0 bases and J by 4 bases, with 7 bases left in between. Germline CDR1 LNHNV, CDR2 YYDKDF (reference sequence). This CDR3 contains 13 residues.

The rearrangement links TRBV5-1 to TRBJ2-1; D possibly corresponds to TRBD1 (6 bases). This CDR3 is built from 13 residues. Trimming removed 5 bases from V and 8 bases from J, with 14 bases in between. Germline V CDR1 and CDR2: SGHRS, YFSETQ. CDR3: CASSPQGSDEQFF. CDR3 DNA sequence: TGCGCCAGCAGTCCACAGGGATCGGATGAGCAGTTCTTC. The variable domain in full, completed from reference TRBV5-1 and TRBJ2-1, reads KAGVTQTPRYLIKTRGQQVTLSCSPISGHRSVSWYQQTPGQGLQFLFEYFSETQRNKGNFPGRFSGRQFSNSRSEMNVSTLELGDSALYLCASSPQGSDEQFFGPGTRLTVL.

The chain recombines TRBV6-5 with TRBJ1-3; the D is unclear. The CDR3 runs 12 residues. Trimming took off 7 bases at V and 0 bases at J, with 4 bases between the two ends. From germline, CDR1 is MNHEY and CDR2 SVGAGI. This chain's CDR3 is CASKSSGNTIYF. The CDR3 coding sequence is TGTGCCAGCAAGAGCTCTGGAAACACCATATATTTT.

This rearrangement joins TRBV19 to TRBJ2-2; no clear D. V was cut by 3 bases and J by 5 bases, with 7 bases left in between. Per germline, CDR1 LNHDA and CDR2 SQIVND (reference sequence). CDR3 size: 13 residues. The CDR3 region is CASSISTTGELFF. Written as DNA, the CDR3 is TGTGCCAGTAGTATTAGTACTACCGGGGAGCTGTTTTTT.

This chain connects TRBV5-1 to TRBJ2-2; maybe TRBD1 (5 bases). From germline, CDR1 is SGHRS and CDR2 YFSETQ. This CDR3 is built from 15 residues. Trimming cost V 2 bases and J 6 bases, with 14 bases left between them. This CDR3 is CASSFVPGSPGELFF. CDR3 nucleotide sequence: TGCGCCAGCAGCTTTGTCCCAGGGTCGCCCGGGGAGCTGTTTTTT.